This is a list of T cell receptor beta chains from one sample in a study of blood T cell repertoires in COVID-19. The data were produced by immunoSEQ multiplex PCR, yet TCRdb's version contains in-frame clones alone and is incomplete. The profile shows fewer than 400,000 clones, around four fifths of them singletons. What was sequenced was peripheral blood. These TCRs come from a man aged 30 to 45 with active or convalescent COVID-19. CDR3s include the opening cysteine and the closing phenylalanine or tryptophan. D genes are given only for firm matches. Where a row states a size, it is once, few, many or the class of an expanded clone; other rows omit it.

clone size,V gene,D gene,J gene,CDR3 length,CDR3 DNA,CDR3 protein
few,TRBV3-1/TRBV3-2,TRBD1,TRBJ1-5,14,TGTGCCAGCAGCCTCGGGGACAGGGGATGGCCCCAGCATTTT,CASSLGDRGWPQHF
.,TRBV29-1,.,TRBJ2-7,13,TGCAGCGCGCTTAACGCACAAACCTACGAGCAGTACTTC,CSALNAQTYEQYF
.,TRBV9,.,TRBJ2-1,17,TGTGCCAGCAGCCCCGAGGAGGGAGAGAGCTCCTACAATGAGCAGTTCTTC,CASSPEEGESSYNEQFF
few,TRBV15,TRBD1,TRBJ2-3,15,TGTGCCACCAGCTTCCGGACAGGGGGTACAGATACGCAGTATTTT,CATSFRTGGTDTQYF
.,TRBV5-5,.,TRBJ2-2,14,TGTGCCAGCAGCCTCACGACTGGTCCCGGGGAGCTGTTTTTT,CASSLTTGPGELFF
.,TRBV19,TRBD1,TRBJ2-6,17,TGTGCCAGTAGTATTGACAGGGGTAGCTCTGGGGCCAACGTCCTGACTTTC,CASSIDRGSSGANVLTF
.,TRBV7-2,.,TRBJ1-4,16,TGTGCCAGCAGCTTAGTAGGGGTCGCAACTAATGAAAAACTGTTTTTT,CASSLVGVATNEKLFF
once,TRBV6-6,TRBD2,TRBJ2-1,16,TGTGCCAGCAGTCACGGGGACGGGAGGGTAAGGGGTGAGCAGTTCTTC,CASSHGDGRVRGEQFF
.,TRBV5-6,TRBD1,TRBJ2-1,16,TGTGCCAGCAGCTTGGGAGCAGGACAGGTAAACAATGAGCAGTTCTTC,CASSLGAGQVNNEQFF
.,TRBV12-3/TRBV12-4,.,TRBJ2-7,13,TGTGCCAGCAGTTTAGGGGCCTCCTACGAGCAGTACTTC,CASSLGASYEQYF
.,TRBV9,.,TRBJ1-2,13,TGTGCCAGCAGCGTAGGTACAGGCTATGGCTACACCTTC,CASSVGTGYGYTF
.,TRBV19,.,TRBJ1-3,15,TGTGCCAGTAGTATTCTGGGAGTGGCTGGAAACACCATATATTTT,CASSILGVAGNTIYF
.,TRBV6-5,.,TRBJ2-2,16,TGTGCCAGCAGTTACCCGGAAGGAGCGAACACCGGGGAGCTGTTTTTT,CASSYPEGANTGELFF
.,TRBV24-1,TRBD2,TRBJ2-3,16,TGTGCCACCAGTGATACTAGCGGGGGGGCAAGAGATACGCAGTATTTT,CATSDTSGGARDTQYF
few,TRBV30,TRBD2,TRBJ2-7,15,TGTGCCTGGAGTGCCGGGACTACGGCTTCCTACGAGCAGTACTTC,CAWSAGTTASYEQYF
.,TRBV7-2,.,TRBJ1-6,15,TGTGCCAGCAGCTTAACGGGGAACTATAATTCACCCCTCCACTTT,CASSLTGNYNSPLHF
.,TRBV9,TRBD1,TRBJ2-7,15,TGTGCCAGCAGCGTAGCGACAGGGGCTTACTACGAGCAGTACTTC,CASSVATGAYYEQYF
.,TRBV30,.,TRBJ2-7,13,TGTGCCTGGAGTGGATCGACAGTTGGGGAGCAGTACTTC,CAWSGSTVGEQYF
.,TRBV7-9,TRBD1,TRBJ1-4,16,TGTGCCAGCAGCTCTAACCCAGGACAGGGCAATGAAAAACTGTTTTTT,CASSSNPGQGNEKLFF
.,TRBV2,.,TRBJ2-3,13,TGTGCCAGCAGTGTTGTAGCGGTCCCTCCGCAGTATTTT,CASSVVAVPPQYF
once,TRBV7-2,.,TRBJ1-2,13,TGTGCCAGCAGCTTTGACAGGCTACATGGCTACACCTTC,CASSFDRLHGYTF
once,TRBV6-6,TRBD1,TRBJ1-3,14,TGTGCCAGCAGTGCCCACAGGGGCGGAAACACCATATATTTT,CASSAHRGGNTIYF
few,TRBV5-1,.,TRBJ2-7,13,TGCGCCAGCAGGGGTTCGGGAGCCAACGAGCAGTACTTC,CASRGSGANEQYF
.,TRBV7-2,TRBD1,TRBJ2-1,15,TGTGCCAGCAGCCCTTCGGGACAGGGGGCCTATGAGCAGTTCTTC,CASSPSGQGAYEQFF
.,TRBV11-2,TRBD1,TRBJ1-6,16,TGTGCCAGCAGCTCCCCGGGAAGGGGGCGAAATTCACCCCTCCACTTT,CASSSPGRGRNSPLHF
.,TRBV6-5,TRBD1,TRBJ1-5,13,TGTGCCAGCAGTACGGACAGGGCACAGCCCCAGCATTTT,CASSTDRAQPQHF
.,TRBV5-1,TRBD1,TRBJ1-5,16,TGCGCCAGCAGCTTGGTCCCGACAGGGGACAATCAGCCCCAGCATTTT,CASSLVPTGDNQPQHF
.,TRBV11-3,.,TRBJ2-3,17,TGTGCCAGCAGCGAACAGGTGGAGTGGGGGGGCACAGATACGCAGTATTTT,CASSEQVEWGGTDTQYF
.,TRBV9,.,TRBJ2-1,16,TGTGCCAGCAGCGTAGCTGGAGGCTTTTCCTACAATGAGCAGTTCTTC,CASSVAGGFSYNEQFF
.,TRBV9,.,TRBJ2-1,12,TGTGCCAGCAGCGCCGGAGGGAATGAGCAGTTCTTC,CASSAGGNEQFF
.,TRBV11-2,.,TRBJ1-5,15,TGTGCCAGCAGCTTAAACACGGGAGGAAATCAGCCCCAGCATTTT,CASSLNTGGNQPQHF
.,TRBV29-1,.,TRBJ1-2,15,TGCAGCGTGGCGGGGGGGAGGGCCCCACACTATGGCTACACCTTC,CSVAGGRAPHYGYTF
.,TRBV14,TRBD1,TRBJ2-2,14,TGTGCCAGCAGGGGGACAGGGAACACCGGGGAGCTGTTTTTT,CASRGTGNTGELFF
.,TRBV11-3,.,TRBJ1-4,15,TGTGCCAGCAGCTTCGGGGGGCTAAGAAATGAAAAACTGTTTTTT,CASSFGGLRNEKLFF